A selection of T cell receptor beta chains follows, all from one sample in a study of Tregs in tolerant kidney transplant recipients. The repertoire was sequenced with immunoSEQ multiplex PCR; TCRdb's copy has only in-frame clones and lacks some. Altogether approximately 50,000 clones are present, around 90% being singletons, with the ten largest covering about 15%. Source: CD8+ T cells from blood (PBMCs), taken 24 months after the transplant. These receptors originate from a human patient who received a combined kidney and bone marrow transplant. Part of the T cells may come from the graft donor. CDR3s include the opening cysteine and the closing phenylalanine or tryptophan. A D gene is named only where the DNA matches it firmly. A row's size may be missing; if present it is once, few, many or a size class.

j_call,d_call,clone_size,v_call,cdr3_nt,cdr3_aa
TRBJ1-5,TRBD1,.,TRBV6-4,TGTGCCAGCAGACTCAGGACAGGGCCCGCTTATAGCAATCAGCCCCAGCATTTT,CASRLRTGPAYSNQPQHF
TRBJ1-6,TRBD1,.,TRBV4-3,TGCGCCAGCAGCTCGGGACAGAGAAATTCACCCCTCCACTTT,CASSSGQRNSPLHF
TRBJ1-1,.,.,TRBV27,TGTGCCAGCAGTTTGCAAGCGAACACTGAAGCTTTCTTT,CASSLQANTEAFF
TRBJ2-1,TRBD1,.,TRBV5-7,TGTGCCAGCAGCCCGCGGACAGGGATAAGGAATGAGCAGTTCTTC,CASSPRTGIRNEQFF
TRBJ2-1,TRBD1,.,TRBV4-3,TGCGCCAGCAGCCAAGACCGGGACAGGCCCTACAATGAGCAGTTCTTC,CASSQDRDRPYNEQFF
TRBJ1-6,.,.,TRBV6-5,TGTGCCAGCAGTTACTCACCCAGGGGCCACTCACCCCTCCACTTT,CASSYSPRGHSPLHF
TRBJ2-2,.,.,TRBV19,TGTGCCAGTAGTACCCCCTGGGAGGTCCTGAACACCGGGGAGCTGTTTTTT,CASSTPWEVLNTGELFF
TRBJ2-3,TRBD2,once,TRBV12-5,TGTGCTAGTGCCATGGTCGGACTAGTTTGGGGCACAGATACGCAGTATTTT,CASAMVGLVWGTDTQYF
TRBJ2-6,TRBD1,.,TRBV13,TGTGCCAGCCAACGCGGGACAGGGGCTGGGGCCAACGTCCTGACTTTC,CASQRGTGAGANVLTF
TRBJ2-7,TRBD1,.,TRBV6-1,TGTGCCAGCAGTGAATTTGTCCCATGGACAGGGGGGACCTACGAGCAGTACTTC,CASSEFVPWTGGTYEQYF
TRBJ2-1,TRBD2,.,TRBV13,TGTGCCAGCAGCTTAGCGGGAGGAGGCTACAATGAGCAGTTCTTC,CASSLAGGGYNEQFF
TRBJ2-7,TRBD2,once,TRBV4-1,TGCGCCAGCAGCCAAGCGGGGGGTGGCTACGAGCAGTACTTC,CASSQAGGGYEQYF
TRBJ2-1,.,.,TRBV7-8,TGTGCCAGCAGCTTAGCGCCCGGGAGTGGTTACAATGAGCAGTTCTTC,CASSLAPGSGYNEQFF
TRBJ2-7,.,once,TRBV13,TGTGCCAGCAGTTCGCCGGGACATGTAGACGAGCAGTACTTC,CASSSPGHVDEQYF
TRBJ2-2,.,few,TRBV7-3,TGTGCCAGCCACCAGGGACAGAACACCGGGGAGCTGTTTTTT,CASHQGQNTGELFF
TRBJ2-5,TRBD1,.,TRBV13,TGTGCCAGCAGCCTAGGGACAGGGGGCGGGGAGACCCAGTACTTC,CASSLGTGGGETQYF
TRBJ1-1,TRBD1,.,TRBV23-1,TGCGCCAGCAGTCACGATTTACCGACAGGGGGCGATTGTCGAGCTTTCTTT,CASSHDLPTGGDCRAFF
TRBJ2-1,TRBD1,once,TRBV28,TGTGCCAGCAGGCCGGGACAGGGCTACAATGAGCAGTTCTTC,CASRPGQGYNEQFF
TRBJ2-7,TRBD1,.,TRBV10-3,TGTGCCATCAGTGAGGGGACAGGGGGATACGAGCAGTACTTC,CAISEGTGGYEQYF
TRBJ2-3,.,.,TRBV6-5,TGTGCCAGCAGTTACCTACCCGGGACTAGCACAGATACGCAGTATTTT,CASSYLPGTSTDTQYF
TRBJ2-1,TRBD2,.,TRBV4-3,TGCGCCAGCAGCGACCAATTAAGGCTAGCGGGAGGGTACAATGAGCAGTTCTTC,CASSDQLRLAGGYNEQFF
TRBJ1-6,.,.,TRBV28,TGTGCCAGCAGTTTTTTAATTCCGTCCGATTCACCCCTCCACTTT,CASSFLIPSDSPLHF
TRBJ1-1,.,.,TRBV6-1,TGTGCCAGCAGTGATCCGGCAGGAATTGTCACTGAAGCTTTCTTT,CASSDPAGIVTEAFF
TRBJ2-7,TRBD1,.,TRBV19,TGTGCCAGTAGTATTGGGGGACAGTACGTCGACGAGCAGTACTTC,CASSIGGQYVDEQYF
TRBJ2-1,TRBD2,.,TRBV20-1,TGCAGTGCCGGGGGGAATGAGCAGTTCTTC,CSAGGNEQFF
TRBJ1-1,TRBD1,.,TRBV7-9,TGTGCCAGCAGCTCACAGGGGACTGAAGCTTTCTTT,CASSSQGTEAFF
TRBJ2-7,TRBD1,.,TRBV27,TGTGCCAGCAGTCCCGGACAGGGAACTTTCTACGAGCAGTACTTC,CASSPGQGTFYEQYF
TRBJ2-5,TRBD2,.,TRBV30,TGTGCCTGGAGTGTCCCTAGCGGGGGACAAGAGACCCAGTACTTC,CAWSVPSGGQETQYF
TRBJ1-6,TRBD1,.,TRBV4-1,TGCGCCAGCAGCACTCGACAGGGTGGTTCACCCCTCCACTTT,CASSTRQGGSPLHF
TRBJ2-2,TRBD2,.,TRBV27,TGTGCCAGCAGTTTATCCGGCGAGGGACTAGCGGGAGAATTCGGGGAGCTGTTTTTT,CASSLSGEGLAGEFGELFF
TRBJ2-1,TRBD2,.,TRBV4-1,TGCGCCAGCAGCCAAGGACTAGCGTATGAGCAGTTCTTC,CASSQGLAYEQFF
TRBJ2-1,TRBD2,.,TRBV29-1,TGCAGCGTGGTAACCGGACTAGCGGGAGGGCGGGATGAGCAGTTCTTC,CSVVTGLAGGRDEQFF
TRBJ2-7,TRBD1,.,TRBV6-5,TGTGCCAGCAGTAACCGGGACAGGGCTGATGAGCAGTACTTC,CASSNRDRADEQYF
TRBJ2-2,.,.,TRBV7-7,TGTGCCAGCAGCTTAGCACCGTGGAGCACCGGGGAGCTGTTTTTT,CASSLAPWSTGELFF
TRBJ1-3,.,.,TRBV9,TGTGCCAGCAGCCAGGTCTCTGGAAACACCATATATTTT,CASSQVSGNTIYF
TRBJ1-5,.,.,TRBV7-8,TGTGCCAGCAGCTCTTTCGGTCAGCCCCAGCATTTT,CASSSFGQPQHF
TRBJ2-1,TRBD2,.,TRBV7-3,TGTGCCAGCAGCCCGGGACTAGCGGTCTACAATGAGCAGTTCTTC,CASSPGLAVYNEQFF
TRBJ2-7,.,.,TRBV7-9,TGTGCCAGCAGCTTAGGAAAGGGGTACTACGAGCAGTACTTC,CASSLGKGYYEQYF
TRBJ1-5,.,.,TRBV11-3,TGTGCCAGCAGCCTTAGATATGGCAATCAGCCCCAGCATTTT,CASSLRYGNQPQHF
TRBJ1-1,.,.,TRBV18,TGTGCCAGCTCATCCAGCACTGAAGCTTTCTTT,CASSSSTEAFF
TRBJ2-7,.,.,TRBV11-3,TGTGCCAGCAGCCCCCCGGAGGGCTGGGGCTACTACGAGCAGTACTTC,CASSPPEGWGYYEQYF
TRBJ1-4,.,.,TRBV7-6,TGTGCCAGCAGCTATATCGGGGGTCCTAATGAAAAACTGTTTTTT,CASSYIGGPNEKLFF